This TCR beta chain was sequenced during a study of blood T cell repertoires in COVID-19. On the study more broadly: Whether acute or convalescent, the COVID-19 samples came from the United States, Italy and Spain. T cells, B-cell-depleted T cells, or PBMCs provided the cDNA or gDNA that served as material.

Source study methods: How many nucleated cells were present was estimated from reference gene primer amplification. Assay: immunoSEQ multiplex PCR; the TCRdb copy retains only in-frame clones and omits some. D and trimming come from the DNA, and the V and J calls and clone size come from that table. The sample has around 160,000 clones, about 92% seen once. Sequenced sample: peripheral blood. This TCR was recovered from a man aged 55 to 70 with active or convalescent COVID-19.

CDR3 bases: TGTGCCAGCTCACTCGGACTAGCGGGAGTGGCGTGGGCAGAGACCCAGTACTTC. It specifies CASSLGLAGVAWAETQYF. The rearrangement uses TRBV18 and TRBJ2-5; 13 bases align to TRBD2. Germline CDR1 KGHSH, CDR2 LQKENI. The V gene end was trimmed by 4 bases and the J gene end by 4 bases; junction bases not matched to a gene: 12. CDR3 length: 18 amino acids.